The 7 T cell receptor beta chains listed next were all sequenced from one sample in a study of T cell clonotyping in hematopoietic cell transplantation. Time point specified: recipient sample about 28 days before transplant, after cytoreduction. The repertoire was sequenced with immunoSEQ multiplex PCR; TCRdb's copy has only in-frame clones and lacks some. Of tens of thousands of clones listed, almost 97% are singletons. The sequenced sample was peripheral blood mononuclear cells, obtained before stem cell transplant. The receptors stem from a woman between 45 and 65 years old with acute myeloid leukemia. Some clones in this sample may be carry-over from other donors' samples.

The rearrangement uses TRBV27 and TRBJ2-7, with TRBD2 as a possible D gene (6 bases). This CDR3 has 16 residues. Trimming left V 5 bases short and J 4 bases short, with 21 bases between. CDR1 is MNHEY and CDR2 is SMNVEV in the germline V gene (reference sequence). The CDR3 spells CASSPRWQGGVYEQYF. The CDR3 DNA reads as TGTGCCAGCAGTCCCCGTTGGCAGGGCGGGGTTTACGAGCAGTACTTC.

This chain links TRBV11-2 with TRBJ1-2, with 7 bases fitting TRBD1. V gave up 5 bases and J gave up 4 bases; unmatched junction bases: 7. The CDR3 extends over 14 amino acids. Germline CDR1 is SGHAT and CDR2 is FQNNGV. CDR3 coding DNA: TGTGCCAGCAGCGCGGGACAGCTCTTCTATGGCTACACCTTC. It translates to CASSAGQLFYGYTF. The full variable domain, with the rest looked up from reference TRBV11-2 and TRBJ1-2, is EAGVAQSPRYKIIEKRQSVAFWCNPISGHATLYWYQQILGQGPKLLIQFQNNGVVDDSQLPKDRFSAERLKGVDSTLKIQPAKLEDSAVYLCASSAGQLFYGYTFGSGTRLTVV.

The chain joins TRBV7-7 to TRBJ2-5; D might be TRBD2 (7 bases). Germline V lookup: CDR1 SSHAT, CDR2 FNYEAQ (reference sequence). This CDR3 region has 13 residues. The CDR3 DNA sequence: TGTGCTGCTGGGGGGGCCAGCGAAGAGACCCAGTACTTC. Encoded protein: CAAGGASEETQYF.

The V call is TRBV2, the J call TRBJ2-7; 8 positions match TRBD1. The CDR3 extends over 14 amino acids. The germline V gene encodes CDR1 SNHLY and CDR2 FYNNEI. J gave up 7 bases and V 8 bases, and 13 bases lay outside the gene matches. The CDR3 DNA reads as TGTGCCAGCGATAGGGGACAGGCTGTTTGGGAGCAGTACTTC. This codes for CASDRGQAVWEQYF.

V gene TRBV28 combines with J gene TRBJ2-5; TRBD2 aligns across 7 bases. V lost 1 base and J lost 7; bases outside the gene matches: 9. CDR3 length: 15 residues. Looked up from germline, CDR1 is MDHEN and CDR2 is SYDVKM. The DNA of the CDR3 is TGTGCCAGCAGTTTATTTTCAGGCGGGAGCGCGACCCAGTACTTC. It codes for CASSLFSGGSATQYF.

This rearrangement joins TRBV28 to TRBJ2-1; 14 bases agree with TRBD2. V was pared by 5 bases and J by 8 bases, with 8 bases of the junction left unmatched. CDR1 and CDR2 from the germline V gene are MDHEN and SYDVKM. The CDR3 sequence is 16 residues long. This CDR3 is CASSAGLAGDGDEQFF. Written as DNA, the CDR3 is TGTGCCAGCAGTGCGGGACTAGCGGGAGATGGAGATGAGCAGTTCTTC.

The rearrangement uses TRBV30 and TRBJ1-5; TRBD1 matches 7 bases. Germline V gives CDR1 GTSNPN, CDR2 SVGIG (reference sequence). CDR3 length: 15 residues. J lost 2 bases, V lost 6 bases, and 10 bases had no gene match. CDR3 sequence reads: CACDRDTLGNQPQHF. The CDR3 region has the DNA TGTGCCTGTGACAGGGATACTTTGGGCAATCAGCCCCAGCATTTT.